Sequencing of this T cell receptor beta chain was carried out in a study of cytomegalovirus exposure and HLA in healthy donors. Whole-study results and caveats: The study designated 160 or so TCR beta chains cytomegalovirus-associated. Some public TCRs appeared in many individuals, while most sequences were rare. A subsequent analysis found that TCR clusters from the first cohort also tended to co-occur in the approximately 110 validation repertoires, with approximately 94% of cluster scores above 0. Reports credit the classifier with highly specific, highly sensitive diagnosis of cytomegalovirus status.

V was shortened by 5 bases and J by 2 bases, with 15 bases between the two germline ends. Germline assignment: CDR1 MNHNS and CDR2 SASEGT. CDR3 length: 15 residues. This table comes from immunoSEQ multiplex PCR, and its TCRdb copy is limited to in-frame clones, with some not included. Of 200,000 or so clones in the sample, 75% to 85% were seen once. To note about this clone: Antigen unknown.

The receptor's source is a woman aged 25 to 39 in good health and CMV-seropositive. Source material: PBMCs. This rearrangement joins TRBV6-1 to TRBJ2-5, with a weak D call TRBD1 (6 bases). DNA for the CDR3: TGTGCCAGCAGTCCCCCAGGGGCATTTCAAGAGACCCAGTACTTC. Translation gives CASSPPGAFQETQYF.